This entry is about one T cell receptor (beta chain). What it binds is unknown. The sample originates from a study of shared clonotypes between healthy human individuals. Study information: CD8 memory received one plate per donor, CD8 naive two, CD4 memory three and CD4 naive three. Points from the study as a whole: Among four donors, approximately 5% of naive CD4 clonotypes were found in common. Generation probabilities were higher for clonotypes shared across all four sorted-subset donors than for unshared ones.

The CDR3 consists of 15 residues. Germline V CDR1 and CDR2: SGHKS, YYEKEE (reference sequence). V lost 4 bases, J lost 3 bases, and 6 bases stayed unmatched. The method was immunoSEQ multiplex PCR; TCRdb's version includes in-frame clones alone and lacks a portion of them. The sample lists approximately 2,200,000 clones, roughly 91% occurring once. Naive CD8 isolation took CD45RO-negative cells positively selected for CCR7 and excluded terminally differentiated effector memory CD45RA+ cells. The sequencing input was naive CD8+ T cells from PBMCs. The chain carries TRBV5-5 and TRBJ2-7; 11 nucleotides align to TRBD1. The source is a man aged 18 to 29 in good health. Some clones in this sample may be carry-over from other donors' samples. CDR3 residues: CASSDAGTGGYEQYF. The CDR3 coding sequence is TGTGCCAGCAGCGACGCCGGGACAGGGGGCTACGAGCAGTACTTC.